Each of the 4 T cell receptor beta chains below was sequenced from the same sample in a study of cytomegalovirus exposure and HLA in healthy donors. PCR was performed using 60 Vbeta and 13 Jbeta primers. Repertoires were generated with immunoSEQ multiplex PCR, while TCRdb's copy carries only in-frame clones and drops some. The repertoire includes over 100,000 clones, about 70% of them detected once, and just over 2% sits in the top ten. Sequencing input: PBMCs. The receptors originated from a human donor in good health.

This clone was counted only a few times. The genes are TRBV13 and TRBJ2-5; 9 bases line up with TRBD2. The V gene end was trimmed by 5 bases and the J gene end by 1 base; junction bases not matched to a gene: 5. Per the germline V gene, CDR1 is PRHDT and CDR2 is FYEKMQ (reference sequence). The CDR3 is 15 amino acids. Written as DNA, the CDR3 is TGTGCCAGCAGCGCGGGGGGGTTCGGCCAAGAGACCCAGTACTTC. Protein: CASSAGGFGQETQYF.

The CDR3 DNA is TGTGCCAGCAGCCTGGGACTAGCGGTAAACACCGGGGAGCTGTTTTTT. Amino acids: CASSLGLAVNTGELFF. The chain links TRBV5-4 to TRBJ2-2, with 11 bases that match TRBD2. V was pared by 4 bases and J by 2 bases, with 4 bases of the junction left unmatched. The CDR3 loop spans 16 amino acids. Per germline, CDR1 SGHNT and CDR2 YYREEE (reference sequence).

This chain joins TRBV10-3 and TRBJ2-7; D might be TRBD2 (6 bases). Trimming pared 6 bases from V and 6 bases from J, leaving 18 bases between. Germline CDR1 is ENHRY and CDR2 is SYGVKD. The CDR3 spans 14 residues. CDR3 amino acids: CAISDGTATAEQYF. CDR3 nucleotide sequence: TGTGCCATCAGCGACGGGACTGCGACGGCCGAGCAGTACTTC.

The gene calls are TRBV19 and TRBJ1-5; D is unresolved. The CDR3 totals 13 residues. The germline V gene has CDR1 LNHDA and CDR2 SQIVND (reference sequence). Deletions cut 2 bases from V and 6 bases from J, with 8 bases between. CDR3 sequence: CASSIPTAQPQHF. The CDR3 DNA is TGTGCCAGTAGTATACCCACAGCTCAGCCCCAGCATTTT.